This T cell receptor (beta chain) was observed in a study of T cell repertoires in cytomegalovirus infection (dated by TCRdb to the late 2010s). Turning to the overall study: Recently identified HLA-C-restricted CMV epitopes, whose presentation resists viral immunomodulation, were targeted by peptide stimulations together with well-studied HLA-B-restricted epitopes. Donor HLA type was relevant to the analysis, because carriage of CMV infection together with the matching HLA type was indicated by public TCR beta signatures.

The sequencer listed for this sample is Illumina HiSeq 1500. TCRdb reprocessing: public reads trimmed at Q25 with fastp, clones called with MiXCR, in-frame beta chains kept. Entries are consolidated by CDR3 protein sequence, retaining the most common genes and DNA. The sample table records around 750,000 distinct CDR3 sequences; around a third of these occur just once. Around 11% of the sample rests with the top ten. In its sample, this clonotype was seen once. Its antigen target is currently unknown. At one of its ends the junction is not consistent with the germline gene, which may arise from a read error. Summary of the overall study and its limitations: The ex vivo response was dominated by HLA-C-restricted CMV-specific TCR beta clonotypes, and the single most frequent clonotype in two of eight donors was supplied by these HLA-C-restricted clonotypes. Cumulative frequency of public TCR beta family members discriminated carriers of CMV infection plus the relevant HLA type in this cohort and an independent approximately 340-donor cohort.

This sample's treatment or condition label indicates: in vitro stimulation with specific CMV peptide epitopes to enrich CMV-specific T cells. CDR1 and CDR2, per the germline V gene, are SGHDT and YYEEEE. Taken from cysteine to phenylalanine, the CDR3 has 14 residues. Of all the DNA, just the CDR3 is kept, 42 bases in frame from base 1. The chain was built from TRBV5-6 and TRBJ1-3, with 7 central nucleotides matching TRBD1. The sample was cultured CD8+ T cells from PBMCs, taken from culture after CMV antigen stimulation. The TCR was taken from a human donor in good health (CMV status not recorded). Some clones in this sample may be carry-over from other donors' samples. The DNA sequence is as follows: TGTGCCAGCAGCGGCGCGGGACAGCTCCCTGCTTCGGATTTT. Its amino acids are CASSGAGQLPASDF.